This T cell receptor beta chain derives from a study of cytomegalovirus exposure and HLA in healthy donors. Whole-study results and caveats: Both high specificity and high sensitivity reportedly marked the classifier's diagnosis of cytomegalovirus status. Listed as cytomegalovirus-associated were 150 to 200 TCR beta chains.

Assay used: immunoSEQ multiplex PCR; TCRdb lists only in-frame clones, some missing. The sample yields 150,000 to 200,000 clones, around 81% seen once. The germline gives CDR1 MNHEY, CDR2 SMNVEV (reference sequence). This CDR3 is built from 12 residues. The ends were cut back, 5 bases at V and 4 bases at J, with 8 bases in the middle. This clone was observed a handful of times. Its antigen is unidentified. Sequencing was performed on PBMCs. This receptor was obtained from a man aged 25 to 45 in good health and CMV-seropositive. The chain has TRBV27 and TRBJ1-2; D possibly corresponds to TRBD1 (5 bases). CDR3 sequence: CASSVTGYGYTF. DNA for the CDR3: TGTGCCAGCAGTGTAACAGGCTATGGCTACACCTTC.